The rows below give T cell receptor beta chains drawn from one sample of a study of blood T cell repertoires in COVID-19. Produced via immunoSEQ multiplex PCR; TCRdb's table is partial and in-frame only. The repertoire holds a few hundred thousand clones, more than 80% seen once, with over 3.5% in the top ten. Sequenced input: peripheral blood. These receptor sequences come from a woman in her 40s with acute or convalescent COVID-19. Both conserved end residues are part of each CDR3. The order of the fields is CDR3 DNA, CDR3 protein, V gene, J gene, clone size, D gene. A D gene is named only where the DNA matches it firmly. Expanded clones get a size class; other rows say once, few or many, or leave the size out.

CDR3 DNA: TGTGCCAGCAGCCAGATGGACAGGGTGAAAGATACGCAGTATTTT
CDR3 protein: CASSQMDRVKDTQYF
V gene: TRBV4-2
J gene: TRBJ2-3
clone size: NA
D gene: TRBD1

CDR3 DNA: TGTGCCAGCAGCTTGGGGACTAGGGGGGAGACCCAGTACTTC
CDR3 protein: CASSLGTRGETQYF
V gene: TRBV7-9
J gene: TRBJ2-5
clone size: NA
D gene: TRBD2

CDR3 DNA: TGTGCCAGTACCCCAGGCGGGGGGTTTAGCAATCAGCCCCAGCATTTT
CDR3 protein: CASTPGGGFSNQPQHF
V gene: TRBV19
J gene: TRBJ1-5
clone size: NA
D gene: NA

CDR3 DNA: TGCGCCAGCAGCCACAGGAACACTGAAGCTTTCTTT
CDR3 protein: CASSHRNTEAFF
V gene: TRBV10-2
J gene: TRBJ1-1
clone size: NA
D gene: NA

CDR3 DNA: TGTGCCAGCAGTTACCGAGACAGGGGGAGGACTGAAGCTTTCTTT
CDR3 protein: CASSYRDRGRTEAFF
V gene: TRBV6-6
J gene: TRBJ1-1
clone size: NA
D gene: TRBD1

CDR3 DNA: TGTGCCAGCAGCTGGGGACAGGGGGTTGGCTATGGCTACACCTTC
CDR3 protein: CASSWGQGVGYGYTF
V gene: TRBV7-6
J gene: TRBJ1-2
clone size: NA
D gene: TRBD1

CDR3 DNA: TGTGCCAGCAGCTCCCCGGGACTAGCGGGGGTGTCCGCTGAGCAGTTCTTC
CDR3 protein: CASSSPGLAGVSAEQFF
V gene: TRBV7-6
J gene: TRBJ2-1
clone size: NA
D gene: TRBD2

CDR3 DNA: TGCGCCAGCAGCTTTTGGACAGGGAACACTGAAGCTTTCTTT
CDR3 protein: CASSFWTGNTEAFF
V gene: TRBV5-1
J gene: TRBJ1-1
clone size: once
D gene: TRBD1

CDR3 DNA: TGCGCCAGCAGCTTCCGACTAGCGGGGGGTGGATTTGAAGAGACCCAGTACTTC
CDR3 protein: CASSFRLAGGGFEETQYF
V gene: TRBV5-1
J gene: TRBJ2-5
clone size: NA
D gene: TRBD2

CDR3 DNA: TGTGCCAGCAGTCTCGGGAGGGGGGGCCCTACTGAAGCTTTCTTT
CDR3 protein: CASSLGRGGPTEAFF
V gene: TRBV2
J gene: TRBJ1-1
clone size: NA
D gene: NA

CDR3 DNA: TGTGCCAGCACCTCTATGGGCGGGAATGGCTACACCTTC
CDR3 protein: CASTSMGGNGYTF
V gene: TRBV9
J gene: TRBJ1-2
clone size: NA
D gene: NA

CDR3 DNA: TGCGCCAGCACCGGATGGGGGACAGGGCAAGCTTTCTTT
CDR3 protein: CASTGWGTGQAFF
V gene: TRBV10-2
J gene: TRBJ1-1
clone size: NA
D gene: TRBD1

CDR3 DNA: TGTGCCTGGAGACAAGGTCAGGGGGCCGTAGAGACCCAGTACTTC
CDR3 protein: CAWRQGQGAVETQYF
V gene: TRBV30
J gene: TRBJ2-5
clone size: NA
D gene: TRBD1

CDR3 DNA: TGTGCCAGCAGCACTCGCGGGGGGCGTAGCACTGAAGCTTTCTTT
CDR3 protein: CASSTRGGRSTEAFF
V gene: TRBV11-2
J gene: TRBJ1-1
clone size: NA
D gene: NA

CDR3 DNA: TGTGCCACCAGGGACAGGGGAGATCAGCCCCAGCATTTT
CDR3 protein: CATRDRGDQPQHF
V gene: TRBV15
J gene: TRBJ1-5
clone size: NA
D gene: TRBD1